This T cell receptor beta chain was observed in a study of T cell repertoires in cytomegalovirus infection. Study background: It can be stated that public TCR beta signatures indicated CMV infection as well as a matching HLA type.

Overall study findings and caveats: The cumulative frequency of public TCR beta families distinguished individuals who carried CMV together with the relevant HLA. Dominant in the ex vivo response were TCR beta clonotypes restricted by HLA-C and specific for CMV.

Germline lookup yields CDR1 SGHVS and CDR2 FNYEAQ. Trimming removed 5 bases from V and 0 bases from J; junction bases left unmatched: 4. This CDR3 region has 15 residues. TCRdb processed the reads anew with MiXCR; each CDR3 protein has one entry. The profile shows approximately 990,000 distinct CDR3 sequences, roughly 31% of them singletons. In its sample, this clonotype was seen many times. Its cognate antigen is unknown. The TCR originated in a human donor in good health (CMV status not recorded). Some clones in this sample may be carry-over from other donors' samples. The chain joins TRBV7-6 to TRBJ2-5; 9 bases map to TRBD1. Sequencing used cultured CD8+ T cells from PBMCs, obtained from culture after CMV antigen stimulation. This CDR3 is CASSLRTGDQETQYF. The DNA for the CDR3 is TGTGCCAGCAGCCTCAGGACAGGGGACCAAGAGACCCAGTACTTC. The complete variable domain, with remaining parts taken from reference TRBV7-6 and TRBJ2-5, reads GAGVSQSPRYKVTKRGQDVALRCDPISGHVSLYWYRQALGQGPEFLTYFNYEAQQDKSGLPNDRFSAERPEGSISTLTIQRTEQRDSAMYRCASSLRTGDQETQYFGPGTRLLVL.